These T cell receptor beta chains were read from a single sample in a study of T-cell memory formation after mild COVID-19. TCRdb re-called the 5' RACE reads through MiXCR, storing one row per CDR3 protein. The sample holds roughly 450,000 distinct CDR3 sequences, more than 15% seen once. What was sequenced was PBMCs or a T cell subset sorted from them (not recorded which). The receptors derive from a man younger than 30 who had mild COVID-19 (a few samples of this study predate the infection). Cell type and time point are not known. Both conserved end residues are part of each CDR3. The D gene is left open where the match is weak. Clone size is given for some rows only: seen once, a few or many times, or a class if the clone is expanded.

>TRBV6-2/TRBV6-3|.|.|TRBJ2-7
TGTGCCAGCAGTTACGCTTTCCGCCGGGCGGGACTTACCTACGAGCAGTACTTC
CASSYAFRRAGLTYEQYF
>TRBV10-2|few|.|TRBJ1-2
TGCGCCAGCAGTCTGAGGACCCGGACAGATAACAGGGGCTACACCTTC
CASSLRTRTDNRGYTF
>TRBV4-2|few|TRBD2|TRBJ2-2
TGTGCCAGCAGCCAAGATGCTAGCGGGGGCTCCGGGGAGCTGTTTTTT
CASSQDASGGSGELFF
>TRBV11-2|.|TRBD2|TRBJ2-1
TGTGCCAGCAGCCCCCCGGGGGTAGCGGGGGCCTTCAATGAGCAGTTCTTC
CASSPPGVAGAFNEQFF
>TRBV6-6|few|.|TRBJ2-5
TGTGCCAGCAACGCGGGGGCGGGAGAGACCCAGTACTTC
CASNAGAGETQYF
>TRBV29-1|few|TRBD2|TRBJ2-5
TGCAGCGTTGGTCTGGGAGGGAGGGAGACCCAGTACTTC
CSVGLGGRETQYF
>TRBV6-5|.|.|TRBJ2-5
TGTGCCAGCACTACCCAGGGGATCGGGTATGAGACCCAGTACTTC
CASTTQGIGYETQYF
>TRBV5-6|few|.|TRBJ1-1
TGTGCCAGCAGCTTGGCCGGAGCAGCTCCAGCTTTCTTT
CASSLAGAAPAFF
>TRBV12-3/TRBV12-4|few|TRBD1|TRBJ1-2
TGTGCCAGCAGCCCACTAATCCGGGACAGGGTAGAGGGCTACACCTTC
CASSPLIRDRVEGYTF
>TRBV9|few|TRBD1|TRBJ2-1
TGTGCCAGCAGCTGGGGACAGGGGATTCTGAATGAGCAGTTCTTC
CASSWGQGILNEQFF
>TRBV5-4|few|.|TRBJ2-1
TGTGCCAGCAGCTTGTCGGGGGGCTGGAACTCCTACAATGAGCAGTTCTTC
CASSLSGGWNSYNEQFF
>TRBV15|.|TRBD1|TRBJ2-2
TGTGCCACCAGCAGAGATCTATTTGGGGACAGGGGGACCGGGGAGCTGTTTTTT
CATSRDLFGDRGTGELFF